Following are 26 T cell receptor beta chains from one sample sequenced in a study of T cells after yellow fever vaccination. Each CDR3 protein gets one entry after TCRdb re-called the 5' RACE reads with MiXCR. This sample yields some 220,000 distinct CDR3 sequences, of which approximately 3% are seen a single time; approximately 3% belongs to the top ten. Sequenced here: CD4+ T cells sorted from PBMCs, sampled 10 days after the yellow fever booster vaccination. Source of these receptors: a man aged 18 to 35 who received the YFV17D yellow fever vaccine.

This clonotype was observed a few times. The rearrangement uses TRBV29-1 and TRBJ2-2; the D is unclear. The germline gives CDR1 SQVTM, CDR2 ANQGSEA. This CDR3 has 15 residues. The V end lost 4 bases, the J end lost 1 base, and 13 bases lay between the germline ends. This CDR3 reads CSVGGRLRNTGELFF. DNA for the CDR3: TGCAGCGTTGGAGGCAGGTTGAGGAACACCGGGGAGCTGTTTTTT.

The chain has TRBV10-3 and TRBJ1-3; no firm D call. The CDR3 is made up of 19 amino acids. Germline CDR1 and CDR2: ENHRY and SYGVKD. Trimming pared 3 bases from V and 0 bases from J, leaving 21 bases between. The CDR3 sequence: CAISEGGSVRTFSGNTIYF. The CDR3 region has the DNA TGTGCCATCAGTGAAGGTGGGTCGGTCCGAACTTTCTCTGGAAACACCATATATTTT.

This clonotype was counted between two and nine times. The V gene is TRBV20-1, the J gene TRBJ1-2; tentative D call: TRBD1 (5 bases). Germline CDR1 reads DFQATT; CDR2 reads SNEGSKA (reference sequence). The germline V and J ends were trimmed by 2 bases and 4 bases, with 11 bases remaining between them. This CDR3 is 13 amino acids long. Here the CDR3 DNA reads TGCAGTGCTAGAATGAGGGGCCCCTATGGCTACACCTTC. This gives the protein CSARMRGPYGYTF.

In its sample, this clonotype was seen a few times. The rearrangement uses TRBV10-1 and TRBJ2-3, with 10 bases lining up with TRBD2. With V trimmed by 0 bases and J by 0 bases, 3 bases remained unmatched. The germline V gene has CDR1 WNHNN and CDR2 SYGVQD (reference sequence). The CDR3 has 17 residues. The CDR3 region is CASSESAGGPSTDTQYF. Here the CDR3 DNA reads TGCGCCAGCAGTGAGTCAGCGGGGGGGCCTAGCACAGATACGCAGTATTTT.

This clonotype was picked up a small number of times. The CDR3 nucleotides read TGCAGTGCTATGAGTCAGGGTCAAAATGAGCAGTTCTTC. This sequence encodes CSAMSQGQNEQFF. This chain uses TRBV20-1 with TRBJ2-1, with D possibly matching TRBD1 (5 bases). The CDR3 has 13 residues. The V end lost 4 bases, the J end lost 7 bases, and 14 bases lay between the germline ends. CDR1 is DFQATT, CDR2 SNEGSKA, per germline (reference sequence).

This clonotype was observed at least ten times. V and J are TRBV5-1 and TRBJ2-1; 7 bases match TRBD2. Losses at the gene ends were 4 bases for V and 12 bases for J; bases not matched to a gene: 19. In germline, CDR1 is SGHRS, CDR2 YFSETQ. The CDR3 covers 16 residues. CDR3: CASSLHGGTLMIGQFF. In DNA, the CDR3 is TGCGCCAGCAGCCTACACGGGGGGACTTTAATGATTGGGCAGTTCTTC. Full variable domain (missing parts from reference TRBV5-1 and TRBJ2-1): KAGVTQTPRYLIKTRGQQVTLSCSPISGHRSVSWYQQTPGQGLQFLFEYFSETQRNKGNFPGRFSGRQFSNSRSEMNVSTLELGDSALYLCASSLHGGTLMIGQFFGPGTRLTVL.

This clonotype appeared many times. The chain employs TRBV7-2 and TRBJ2-7; no firm D call. Germline loops: CDR1 SGHTA, CDR2 FQGNSA. Trimming shortened V by 4 bases and J by 3 bases, and 13 bases separated the two germline ends. CDR3 length: 14 residues. CDR3 sequence reads: CASSSPGGGYEQYF. The CDR3 coding sequence is TGTGCCAGCAGCTCCCCCGGCGGCGGCTACGAGCAGTACTTC.

This clonotype turned up a few times. This chain connects TRBV10-3 to TRBJ2-7; 9 bases agree with TRBD1. The CDR3 covers 15 residues. CDR1 ENHRY and CDR2 SYGVKD come from the germline V gene. The V segment lost 6 bases and the J segment 2 bases; nucleotides outside the gene matches: 8. CDR3 bases: TGTGCCATCAGGGCGGGACAGGGAACTGCCTACGAGCAGTACTTC. It specifies CAIRAGQGTAYEQYF.

This clonotype was observed many times. CDR3 DNA: TGTGCCAGCAGTGAATTCGGCACCCAAGTAAGGTACGAGCAGTACTTC. Residues: CASSEFGTQVRYEQYF. The V and J genes are TRBV6-1 and TRBJ2-7; D gene uncertain. The V and J ends lost 2 bases and 4 bases respectively, with 18 bases between them. The CDR3 totals 16 residues. Germline V gives CDR1 MNHNS, CDR2 SASEGT.

In its sample, this clonotype was seen many times. The V and J genes are TRBV7-8 and TRBJ2-2; D is unresolved. V lost 5 bases and J 8 bases, leaving 12 bases between the germline ends. Germline values: CDR1 SGHVS, CDR2 FQNEAQ. CDR3 size: 13 residues. The CDR3 sequence: CASSTDLRGELFF. CDR3 bases: TGTGCCAGCAGCACAGATCTTAGAGGGGAGCTGTTTTTT. Full variable domain (rest looked up from reference TRBV7-8 and TRBJ2-2): GAGVSQSPRYKVAKRGQDVALRCDPISGHVSLFWYQQALGQGPEFLTYFQNEAQLDKSGLPSDRFFAERPEGSVSTLKIQRTQQEDSAVYLCASSTDLRGELFFGEGSRLTVL.

This clonotype came up many times. V and J are TRBV3-1 and TRBJ1-6, with TRBD1 as a possible D gene (6 bases). This CDR3 has 16 residues. Germline V gene sequence: CDR1 LGHDT, CDR2 YNNKEL (reference sequence). The V and J ends lost 2 bases and 8 bases respectively, with 16 bases between them. For the CDR3, the DNA is TGTGCCAGCAGCCAAACGACAGGCCGTTGGGATTCACCCCTCCACTTT. Its translation is CASSQTTGRWDSPLHF.

The sample holds many counts of this clonotype. The chain joins TRBV29-1 to TRBJ2-7, with 11 bases aligning to TRBD1. Germline-derived CDR1 and CDR2 are SQVTM and ANQGSEA. This CDR3 contains 15 residues. J was trimmed by 5 bases and V by 4 bases; bases with no gene match: 10. Here the CDR3 reads CSVGLGQGAINEQYF. The CDR3 DNA reads as TGCAGCGTTGGACTAGGACAGGGGGCAATAAACGAGCAGTACTTC.

This clonotype was counted ten times or more. The chain is built from TRBV11-2 and TRBJ1-2, with D tentatively TRBD1 (6 bases). The CDR3 runs 14 residues. Germline CDR1 SGHAT, CDR2 FQNNGV. Trimming left V 0 bases short and J 6 bases short, with 11 bases between. DNA of the CDR3: TGTGCCAGCAGCTTAGACAGGGGTGAGCATGGCTACACCTTC. Translation: CASSLDRGEHGYTF.

Regarding this clonotype: A much larger clone is a single base away; this may be a read error. The chain recombines TRBV5-1 with TRBJ2-3; 8 positions match TRBD2. The CDR3 covers 15 residues. Germline lookup yields CDR1 SGHRS and CDR2 YFSETQ. V trimming: 4 bases; J trimming: 5 bases; junction bases outside the gene matches: 9. For the CDR3, the DNA is TGCGCCAGCAGCCTACTAGCGGTTGGCGGAGATACGCAGTATTTT. It translates to CASSLLAVGGDTQYF.

This clonotype appeared many times. The chain recombines TRBV20-1 with TRBJ1-3; no definite D call. CDR3 length equals 12 residues. The V gene's germline CDR1 is DFQATT and CDR2 SNEGSKA (reference sequence). V dropped 5 bases and J dropped 4 bases, with 9 bases sitting between them. The CDR3 sequence: CSAPMLGNTIYF. The CDR3 coding sequence is TGCAGTGCTCCCATGCTGGGAAACACCATATATTTT.

This clonotype has more than one count but fewer than ten. The genes are TRBV5-1 and TRBJ2-4, with D tentatively TRBD1 (5 bases). Germline V gives CDR1 SGHRS, CDR2 YFSETQ. This CDR3 contains 17 residues. Trimming left V 4 bases short and J 0 bases short, with 17 bases between. CDR3 protein: CASSVGLLDIAKNIQYF. The DNA of the CDR3 is TGCGCCAGCAGCGTGGGCCTTTTGGACATAGCCAAAAACATTCAGTACTTC.

This clonotype was observed a handful of times. This chain uses TRBV10-2 with TRBJ2-1, with 14 bases fitting TRBD2. Unmatched junction bases numbered 0, after V lost 4 bases and J lost 7 bases. Germline lookup yields CDR1 WSHSY and CDR2 SAAADI. The CDR3 has 14 residues. The CDR3, as DNA: TGCGCCAGCAGTGGGACTAGCGGGGGGAATGAGCAGTTCTTC. Translated: CASSGTSGGNEQFF.

In its sample, this clonotype was seen many times. V and J are TRBV7-2 and TRBJ1-1; D might be TRBD1 (5 bases). Trimming shortened V by 5 bases and J by 4 bases, and 14 bases separated the two germline ends. Looked up from germline, CDR1 is SGHTA and CDR2 is FQGNSA. This CDR3 comprises 14 residues. In DNA, the CDR3 is TGTGCCAGCAGCCCTCAGCCGGGGGGCACTGAAGCTTTCTTT. Its translation: CASSPQPGGTEAFF. The variable domain in full, completed from reference TRBV7-2 and TRBJ1-1, reads GAGVSQSPSNKVTEKGKDVELRCDPISGHTALYWYRQSLGQGLEFLIYFQGNSAPDKSGLPSDRFSAERTGGSVSTLTIQRTQQEDSAVYLCASSPQPGGTEAFFGQGTRLTVV.

CDR3 DNA sequence: TGTGCCAGCAGCTTAGGGGCCCAGGTGCCTTTCTTT. Encoded protein: CASSLGAQVPFF. This chain connects TRBV7-2 to TRBJ1-1; D is unresolved. CDR1 is SGHTA and CDR2 is FQGNSA in the germline V gene. V was pared by 1 base and J by 12 bases, with 12 bases between. The CDR3 contains 12 residues.

This clonotype was counted between two and nine times. In DNA form, the CDR3 reads TGTGCCAGCAGCTCAGGACGGACGGGGGGTGGGTACCAAGAGACCCAGTACTTC. Protein product: CASSSGRTGGGYQETQYF. This rearrangement joins TRBV7-2 to TRBJ2-5, with TRBD2 identical over 7 bases. V trimming: 4 bases; J trimming: 0 bases; junction bases outside the gene matches: 14. The germline V gene has CDR1 SGHTA and CDR2 FQGNSA. The length of the CDR3 is 18 residues.

This clonotype was counted between two and nine times. The chain couples TRBV7-2 to TRBJ2-7, with 10 bases that match TRBD1. In germline, CDR1 is SGHTA, CDR2 FQGNSA. The CDR3 is 15 amino acids. The V segment lost 5 bases and the J segment 2 bases; nucleotides outside the gene matches: 6. The DNA for the CDR3 is TGTGCCAGCAGCCGCCACGGACAGGGGGCCTACGAGCAGTACGTC. It is translated as CASSRHGQGAYEQYV.

Here the CDR3 reads CASRGQGALGTEAFF. CDR3 DNA sequence: TGTGCCAGCCGAGGACAGGGGGCTTTGGGCACTGAAGCTTTCTTT. The rearrangement uses TRBV27 and TRBJ1-1, with 11 bases that match TRBD1. The V and J ends lost 8 bases and 4 bases, in that order; junction bases with no gene match: 9. The CDR3 spans 15 residues. CDR1 MNHEY and CDR2 SMNVEV come from the germline V gene (reference sequence).

This clonotype was seen at least ten times. The rearrangement uses TRBV5-1 and TRBJ2-5; D possibly corresponds to TRBD1 (6 bases). The CDR3 is 13 residues long. V was pared by 3 bases and J by 5 bases, with 11 bases between. Germline V lookup: CDR1 SGHRS, CDR2 YFSETQ. CDR3 protein: CASSSQGSETQYF. The DNA for the CDR3 is TGCGCCAGCAGCTCTCAGGGGTCGGAGACCCAGTACTTC. The entire variable domain, with the rest obtained from reference TRBV5-1 and TRBJ2-5, is as follows: KAGVTQTPRYLIKTRGQQVTLSCSPISGHRSVSWYQQTPGQGLQFLFEYFSETQRNKGNFPGRFSGRQFSNSRSEMNVSTLELGDSALYLCASSSQGSETQYFGPGTRLLVL.

The sample holds a few counts of this clonotype. This chain uses TRBV6-5 with TRBJ2-1; TRBD2 agrees at 11 bases. The CDR3 is 14 residues long. J gave up 7 bases and V 8 bases, and 7 bases lay outside the gene matches. The germline gives CDR1 MNHEY, CDR2 SVGAGI. CDR3 sequence (DNA): TGTGCCAGCCTTAGCGGGGGGGCCGGAAATGAGCAGTTCTTC. Translation gives CASLSGGAGNEQFF.

This clonotype was recorded many times. The chain combines TRBV3-1 with TRBJ1-6; a possible D gene is TRBD1 (5 bases). The CDR3 is made up of 13 amino acids. Trimming took 4 bases from V and 7 from J, leaving 8 bases between them. Germline V CDR1 and CDR2: LGHDT, YNNKEL (reference sequence). The CDR3 sequence is CASSRDSNSPLHF. CDR3 DNA sequence: TGTGCCAGCAGCCGGGACTCGAATTCACCCCTCCACTTT.

This clonotype was detected a few times. Here the CDR3 reads CSVELLRGGTEAFF. In DNA, the CDR3 is TGCAGCGTTGAACTCCTCAGAGGTGGCACTGAAGCTTTCTTT. The V call is TRBV29-1, the J call TRBJ1-1; D is unclear. V dropped 2 bases and J dropped 4 bases, with 14 bases sitting between them. The V gene's germline CDR1 is SQVTM and CDR2 ANQGSEA. CDR3 length: 14 amino acids.